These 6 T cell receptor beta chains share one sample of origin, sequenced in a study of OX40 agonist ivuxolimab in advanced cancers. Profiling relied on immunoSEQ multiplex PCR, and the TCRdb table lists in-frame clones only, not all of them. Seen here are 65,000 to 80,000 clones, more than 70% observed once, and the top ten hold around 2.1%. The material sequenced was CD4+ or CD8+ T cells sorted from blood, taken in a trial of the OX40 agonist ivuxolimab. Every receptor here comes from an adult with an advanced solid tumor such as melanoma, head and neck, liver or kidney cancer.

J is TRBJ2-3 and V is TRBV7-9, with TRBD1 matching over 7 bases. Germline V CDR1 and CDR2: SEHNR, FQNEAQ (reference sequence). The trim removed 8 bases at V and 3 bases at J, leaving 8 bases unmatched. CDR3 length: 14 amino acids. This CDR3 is CASPVQGQTDTQYF. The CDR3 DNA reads TGTGCCAGCCCCGTACAGGGGCAAACAGATACGCAGTATTTT.

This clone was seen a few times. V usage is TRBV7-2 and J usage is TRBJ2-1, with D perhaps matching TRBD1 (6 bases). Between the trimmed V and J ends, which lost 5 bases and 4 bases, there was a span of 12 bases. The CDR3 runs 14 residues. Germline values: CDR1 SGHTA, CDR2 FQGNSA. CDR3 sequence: CASSRDTSYNEQFF. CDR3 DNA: TGTGCCAGCAGCCGGGACACTTCGTACAATGAGCAGTTCTTC.

CDR3 DNA sequence: TGTGCCAGCAGACCGCGGGGCGGGAGAACAGATACGCAGTATTTT. It translates to CASRPRGGRTDTQYF. V is TRBV28 and J is TRBJ2-3; TRBD2 agrees at 7 bases. This CDR3 comprises 15 residues. Germline V lookup: CDR1 MDHEN, CDR2 SYDVKM. Trimming removed 6 bases from V and 3 bases from J; junction bases left unmatched: 9.

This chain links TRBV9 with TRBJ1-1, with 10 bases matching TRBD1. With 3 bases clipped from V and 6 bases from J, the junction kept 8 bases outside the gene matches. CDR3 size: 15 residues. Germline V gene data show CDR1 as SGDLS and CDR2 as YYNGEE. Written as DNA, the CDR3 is TGTGCCAGCAGCGAGGGGGGGACAGGGGTTTCTGAAGCTTTCTTT. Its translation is CASSEGGTGVSEAFF.

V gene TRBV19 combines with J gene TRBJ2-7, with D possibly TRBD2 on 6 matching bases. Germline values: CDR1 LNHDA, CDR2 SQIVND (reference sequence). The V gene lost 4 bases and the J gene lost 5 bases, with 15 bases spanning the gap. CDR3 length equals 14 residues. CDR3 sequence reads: CASSTRGYSDEQYF. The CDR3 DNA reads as TGTGCCAGTAGTACCCGGGGGTATTCCGACGAGCAGTACTTC.

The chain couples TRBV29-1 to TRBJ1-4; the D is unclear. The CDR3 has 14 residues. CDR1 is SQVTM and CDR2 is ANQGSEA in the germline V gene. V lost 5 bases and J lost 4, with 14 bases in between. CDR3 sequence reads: CSVKLGANNEKLFF. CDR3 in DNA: TGCAGCGTTAAGTTAGGAGCGAATAATGAAAAACTGTTTTTT.